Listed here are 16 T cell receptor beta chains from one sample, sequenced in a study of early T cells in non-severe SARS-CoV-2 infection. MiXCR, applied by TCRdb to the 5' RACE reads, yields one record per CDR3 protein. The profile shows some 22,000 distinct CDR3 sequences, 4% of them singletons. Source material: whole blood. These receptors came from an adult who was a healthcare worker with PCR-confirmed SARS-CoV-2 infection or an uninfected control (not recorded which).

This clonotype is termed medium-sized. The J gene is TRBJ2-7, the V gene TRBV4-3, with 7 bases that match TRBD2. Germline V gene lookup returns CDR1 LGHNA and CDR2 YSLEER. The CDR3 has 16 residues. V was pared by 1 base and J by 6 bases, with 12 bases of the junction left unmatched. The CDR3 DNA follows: TGCGCCAGCAGCCAAGGAACGGGATCGGGGGGTAGCGAGCAGTACTTC. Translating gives CASSQGTGSGGSEQYF.

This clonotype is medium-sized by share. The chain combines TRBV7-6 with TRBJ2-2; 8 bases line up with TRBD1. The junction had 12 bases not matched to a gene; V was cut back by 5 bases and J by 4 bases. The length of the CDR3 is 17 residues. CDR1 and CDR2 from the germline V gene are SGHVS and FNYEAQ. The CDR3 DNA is TGTGCCAGCAGCCCTAGTGTCGGACAGGGATCCACCGGGGAGCTGTTTTTT. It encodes CASSPSVGQGSTGELFF.

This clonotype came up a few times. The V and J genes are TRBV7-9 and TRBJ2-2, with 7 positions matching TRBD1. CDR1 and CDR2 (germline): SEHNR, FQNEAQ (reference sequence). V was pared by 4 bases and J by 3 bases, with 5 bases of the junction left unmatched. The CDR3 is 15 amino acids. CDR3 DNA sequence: TGTGCCAGCAGCTGGAGACAGGGCGACACCGGGGAGCTGTTTTTT. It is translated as CASSWRQGDTGELFF.

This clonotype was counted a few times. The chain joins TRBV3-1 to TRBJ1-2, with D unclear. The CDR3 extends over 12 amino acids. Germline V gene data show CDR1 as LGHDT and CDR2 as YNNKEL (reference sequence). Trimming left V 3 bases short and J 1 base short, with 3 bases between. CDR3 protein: CASSHGNYGYTF. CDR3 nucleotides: TGTGCCAGCAGCCATGGTAACTATGGCTACACCTTC.

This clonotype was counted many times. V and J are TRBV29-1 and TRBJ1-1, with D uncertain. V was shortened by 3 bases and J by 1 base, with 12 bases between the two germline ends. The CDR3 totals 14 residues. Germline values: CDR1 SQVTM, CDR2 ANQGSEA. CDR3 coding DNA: TGCAGCGTTGAGGAGGGAAATGGGAACACTGAAGCTTTCTTT. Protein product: CSVEEGNGNTEAFF.

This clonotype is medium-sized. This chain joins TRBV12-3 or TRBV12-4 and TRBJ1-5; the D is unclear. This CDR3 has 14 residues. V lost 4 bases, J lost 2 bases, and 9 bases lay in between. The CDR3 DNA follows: TGTGCCAGCAGTTCTGCGGCGGGCAATCAGCCCCAGCATTTT. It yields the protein CASSSAAGNQPQHF.

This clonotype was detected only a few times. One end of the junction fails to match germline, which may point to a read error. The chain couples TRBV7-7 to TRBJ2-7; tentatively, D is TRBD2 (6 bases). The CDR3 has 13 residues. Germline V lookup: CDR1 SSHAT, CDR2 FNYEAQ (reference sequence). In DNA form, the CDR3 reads TGTGCTAGCAGCCTCGTGCGGGGTTACGAGCAGTACTTC. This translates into CASSLVRGYEQYF.

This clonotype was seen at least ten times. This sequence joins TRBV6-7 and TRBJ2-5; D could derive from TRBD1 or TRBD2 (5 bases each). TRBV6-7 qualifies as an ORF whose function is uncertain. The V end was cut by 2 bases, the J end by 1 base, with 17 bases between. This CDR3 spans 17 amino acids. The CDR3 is CASSYRGGGHPQETQYF. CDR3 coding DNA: TGTGCCAGCAGTTACAGGGGCGGAGGACACCCCCAAGAGACCCAGTACTTC.

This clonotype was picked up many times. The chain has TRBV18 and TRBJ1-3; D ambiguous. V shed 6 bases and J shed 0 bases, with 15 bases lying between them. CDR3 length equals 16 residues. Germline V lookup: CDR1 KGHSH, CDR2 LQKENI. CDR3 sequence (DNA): TGTGCCAGCTCCCCCGCCCGGACCTTCTCTGGAAACACCATATATTTT. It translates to CASSPARTFSGNTIYF.

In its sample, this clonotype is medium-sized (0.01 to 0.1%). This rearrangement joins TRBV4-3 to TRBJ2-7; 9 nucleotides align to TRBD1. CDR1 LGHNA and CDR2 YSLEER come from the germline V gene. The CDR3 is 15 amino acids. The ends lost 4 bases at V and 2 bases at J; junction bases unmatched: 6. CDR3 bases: TGCGCCAGCAGCCCTCGGACAGGGGCCCCCTACGAGCAGTACTTC. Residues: CASSPRTGAPYEQYF.

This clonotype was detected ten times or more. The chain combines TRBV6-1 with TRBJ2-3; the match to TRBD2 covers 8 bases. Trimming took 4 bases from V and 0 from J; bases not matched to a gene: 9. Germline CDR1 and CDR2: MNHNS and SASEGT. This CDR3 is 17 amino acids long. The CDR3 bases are TGTGCCAGCAGTGGGCGAAGTAGCGGGAAAAGCACAGATACGCAGTATTTT. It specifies CASSGRSSGKSTDTQYF.

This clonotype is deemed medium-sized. CDR3 amino acids: CASSSRQGPNYGYTF. Here the CDR3 DNA reads TGTGCCAGCAGCTCCAGACAGGGGCCTAACTATGGCTACACCTTC. The chain joins TRBV7-6 to TRBJ1-2, with 8 bases matching TRBD1. The CDR3 runs to 15 residues. The V and J ends lost 4 bases and 0 bases, in that order; junction bases with no gene match: 4. Germline CDR1 SGHVS, CDR2 FNYEAQ.

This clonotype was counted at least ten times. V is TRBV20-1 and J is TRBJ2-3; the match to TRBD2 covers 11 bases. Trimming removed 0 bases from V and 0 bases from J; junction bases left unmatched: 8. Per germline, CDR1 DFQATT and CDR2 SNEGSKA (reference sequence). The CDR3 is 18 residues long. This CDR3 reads CSARDALAGGASTDTQYF. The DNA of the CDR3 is TGCAGTGCTAGAGACGCTCTAGCGGGGGGTGCTAGCACAGATACGCAGTATTTT.

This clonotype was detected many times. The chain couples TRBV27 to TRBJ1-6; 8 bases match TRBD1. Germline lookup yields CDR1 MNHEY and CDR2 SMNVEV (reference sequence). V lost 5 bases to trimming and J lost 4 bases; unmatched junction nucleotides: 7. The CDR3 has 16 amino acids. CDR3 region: CASSARQGMYNSPLHF. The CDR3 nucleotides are TGTGCCAGCAGTGCAAGACAGGGGATGTATAATTCACCCCTCCACTTT.

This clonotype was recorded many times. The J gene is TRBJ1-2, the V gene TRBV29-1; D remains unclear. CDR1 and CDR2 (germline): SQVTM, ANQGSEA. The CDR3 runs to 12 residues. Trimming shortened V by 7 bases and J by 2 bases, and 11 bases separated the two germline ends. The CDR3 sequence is CSGNLLNYGYTF. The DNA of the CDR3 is TGCAGCGGCAATTTACTAAACTATGGCTACACCTTC.

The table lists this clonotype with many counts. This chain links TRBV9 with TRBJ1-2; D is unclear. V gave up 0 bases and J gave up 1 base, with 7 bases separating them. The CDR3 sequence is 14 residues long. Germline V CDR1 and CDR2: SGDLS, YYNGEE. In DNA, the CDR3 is TGTGCCAGCAGCGTAGTAAAACATAACTATGGCTACACCTTC. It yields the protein CASSVVKHNYGYTF.